This is a list of T cell receptor beta chains from one sample in a study of response to subunit inactivated influenza vaccine. TCRdb processed the RT-PCR reads anew with MiXCR; each CDR3 protein has one entry. The sample carries more than 600,000 distinct CDR3 sequences, roughly 18% recorded once. Sample: PBMCs from blood, taken about 5 days after vaccination. These receptors came from a man aged 50 or older who received an inactivated influenza vaccine. The CDR3 runs from the conserved cysteine through the conserved F or W. A D gene is named only where the DNA matches it firmly. A row's size may be missing; if present it is once, few, many or a size class.

clone_size	d_call	v_call	j_call	cdr3_aa	cdr3_nt
-	-	TRBV24-1	TRBJ2-3	CATSEVGAQYF	TGTGCCACCAGTGAGGTAGGGGCGCAGTATTTT
-	-	TRBV7-2	TRBJ1-2	CASEGNFEGYTF	TGTGCCAGCGAGGGGAACTTTGAAGGCTACACCTTC
-	TRBD1	TRBV6-5	TRBJ1-2	CASSYSFRDRRFNYGYTF	TGTGCCAGCAGTTACTCGTTCCGGGACAGGCGCTTCAACTATGGCTACACCTTC
-	-	TRBV5-1	TRBJ2-5	CASSWSLGGQETQYF	TGCGCCAGCAGCTGGTCCCTGGGCGGCCAAGAGACCCAGTACTTC
few	-	TRBV7-9	TRBJ1-2	CASSRTSGDGGYTF	TGTGCCAGCAGCCGAACTTCAGGGGATGGTGGCTACACCTTC
-	TRBD2	TRBV12-3/TRBV12-4	TRBJ2-5	CASSFRGELRETQYF	TGTGCCAGCAGTTTCCGGGGGGAGCTCCGGGAGACCCAGTACTTC
-	TRBD1	TRBV5-1	TRBJ1-1	CASSFGTGGFGTEAFF	TGCGCCAGCAGCTTCGGGACAGGGGGCTTTGGCACTGAAGCTTTCTTT
many	TRBD1	TRBV5-1	TRBJ2-7	CASSSGTGDYEQYF	TGCGCCAGCAGCTCCGGGACAGGGGACTACGAGCAGTACTTC
few	-	TRBV3-1	TRBJ2-2	CASSQSRSTGELFF	TGTGCCAGCAGCCAAAGTCGGTCCACCGGGGAGCTGTTTTTT
-	-	TRBV25-1	TRBJ1-5	CASSEYGNQPQHF	TGTGCCAGCAGTGAATACGGCAATCAGCCCCAGCATTTT